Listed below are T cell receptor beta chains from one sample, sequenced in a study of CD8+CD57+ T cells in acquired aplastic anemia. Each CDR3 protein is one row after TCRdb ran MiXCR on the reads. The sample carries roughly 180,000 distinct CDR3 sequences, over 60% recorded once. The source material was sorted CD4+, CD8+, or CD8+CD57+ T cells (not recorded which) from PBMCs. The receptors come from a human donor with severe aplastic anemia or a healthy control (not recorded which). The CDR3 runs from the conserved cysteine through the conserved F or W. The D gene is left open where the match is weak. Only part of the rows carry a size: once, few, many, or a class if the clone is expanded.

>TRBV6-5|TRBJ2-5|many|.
TGTGCCAGCAGATCGTCTCGGCAGGGTGTTAGAGAGACCCAGTACTTC
CASRSSRQGVRETQYF
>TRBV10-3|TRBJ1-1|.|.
TGTGCCAGCAGTTACTCGAGTGGCAGCGAGGACACTGAAGCTTTCTTT
CASSYSSGSEDTEAFF
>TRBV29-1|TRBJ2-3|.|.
TGCAGCGTTGAAATAGGACTCGACACAGATACGCAGTATTTT
CSVEIGLDTDTQYF
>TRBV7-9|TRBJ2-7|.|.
TGTGCCAGCAGCTTAGACAGGGCTAACTCCTACGAGCAGTACTTC
CASSLDRANSYEQYF
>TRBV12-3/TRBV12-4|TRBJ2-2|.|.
TGCGCCAGCAGTTTAGCGCCGGAAGGCGCCGGGGAGCTGGTTTTT
CASSLAPEGAGELVF
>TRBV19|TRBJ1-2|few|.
TGTGCCAGTAGTCCGAACAACTATGGCTACACCTTC
CASSPNNYGYTF
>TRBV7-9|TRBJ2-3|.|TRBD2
TGTGCCAGCAGCCTAGGGACTAGCGGGAGTTATGGCACAGATACGCAGTATTTT
CASSLGTSGSYGTDTQYF
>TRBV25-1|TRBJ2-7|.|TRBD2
TGTGCCAGCAGCGCTCCCGGGACTAGCGGCCATGTTCGGGACGAGCAGTACTTC
CASSAPGTSGHVRDEQYF
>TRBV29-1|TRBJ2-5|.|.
TGCAGCGTTAGGGTCAACACAGGCCAAGAGACCCAGTACTTC
CSVRVNTGQETQYF
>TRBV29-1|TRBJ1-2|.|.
TGCAGCGTTGCCCCGGGTAGCGGCTATGGCTACACCTTC
CSVAPGSGYGYTF
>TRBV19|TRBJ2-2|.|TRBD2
TGTGCCAGTAGGGCCCTGATGGCGGGAGGGCCGCGCACCGGGGAGCTGTTTTTT
CASRALMAGGPRTGELFF
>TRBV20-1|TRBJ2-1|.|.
TGCAGTGCTTTACGTGGGAATGAGCAGTTCTTC
CSALRGNEQFF
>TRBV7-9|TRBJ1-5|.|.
TGTGCCAGCAGCCTCCCAGGTCAGCCCCAGCATTTT
CASSLPGQPQHF
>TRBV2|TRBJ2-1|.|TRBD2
TGTGCCAGCAGACCCGGGACTAGCGGGAGATATGAGCAGTTCTTC
CASRPGTSGRYEQFF
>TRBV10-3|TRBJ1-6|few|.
TGTGCCACCCCGGTTTACAATTCACCCCTCCACTTT
CATPVYNSPLHF
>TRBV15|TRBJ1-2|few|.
TGTGCCACCAGCAGAGACATGGATGGCTATGGCTACACCTTC
CATSRDMDGYGYTF
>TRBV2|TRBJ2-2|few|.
TGTGCCAGCAGTGAAGGGACTGCGAACACCGGGGAGCTGTTTTTT
CASSEGTANTGELFF
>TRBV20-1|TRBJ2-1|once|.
TGCAGTGCTAGGTCGTTTGCGGATGAGCAGTTCTTC
CSARSFADEQFF
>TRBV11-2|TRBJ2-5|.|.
TGTGCCAGCAGCCCCACATCTCAAGAGACCCAGTACTTC
CASSPTSQETQYF
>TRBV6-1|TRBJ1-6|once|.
TGTGCCAGCAGTGAAGCAGGGGGAAATTCACCCCTCCACTTT
CASSEAGGNSPLHF
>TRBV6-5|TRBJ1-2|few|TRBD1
TGTGCCAGCGGGGAGGTAATATTACCTGGACAGGGTACCTATGGCTACACCTTC
CASGEVILPGQGTYGYTF
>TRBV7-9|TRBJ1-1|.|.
TGTGCCAGCAGCCTTGGGGGGGAGAGGGCTTTCTTT
CASSLGGERAFF
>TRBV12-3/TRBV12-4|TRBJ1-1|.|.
TGTGCCAGCAGTTCTTGGGGGCCCTCAAACACTGAAGCTTTCTTT
CASSSWGPSNTEAFF
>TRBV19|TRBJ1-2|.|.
TGTGCCAGTAGTATAGTGACAGGTGTCTACACCTTC
CASSIVTGVYTF
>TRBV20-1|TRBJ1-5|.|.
TGCAGTGCTAGAAGGACAGGCAATCAGCCCCAGCATTTT
CSARRTGNQPQHF
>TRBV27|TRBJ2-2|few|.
TGTGCCATCAAGGGGAACCCGAGCACCGGGGAGCTGTTTTTT
CAIKGNPSTGELFF
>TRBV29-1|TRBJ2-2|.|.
TGCAGCGTCTCTGCCCGACCCGAACCGAACACCGGGGAGCTGTTTTTT
CSVSARPEPNTGELFF
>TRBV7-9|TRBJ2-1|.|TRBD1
TGTGCCAGCAGCTTAGATGAGACAGGGAATGAGCAGTTCTTC
CASSLDETGNEQFF
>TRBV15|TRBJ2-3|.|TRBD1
TGTGCCACCCGGGACAGGGGGAGATCAGATACGCAGTATTTT
CATRDRGRSDTQYF
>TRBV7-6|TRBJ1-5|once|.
TGTGCCAGCAGCTTAGCGGACGCCGTTTTGCATTTT
CASSLADAVLHF
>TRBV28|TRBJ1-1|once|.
TGTGCCAGCATTTACGGACCGGAAGCTTTCTTT
CASIYGPEAFF
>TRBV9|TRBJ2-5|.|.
TGTGCCAGCAGCTTCGGACTTGGAGAGACCCAGTACTTC
CASSFGLGETQYF
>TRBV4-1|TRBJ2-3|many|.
TGCGCCAGCAGCCCAAGTCCCGTTCCTAGCACAGATACGCAGTATTTT
CASSPSPVPSTDTQYF
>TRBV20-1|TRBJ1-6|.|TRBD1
TGCAGTGCTAGAGTCCGCCAGGGGGGAGGTTCACCCCTCCACTTT
CSARVRQGGGSPLHF
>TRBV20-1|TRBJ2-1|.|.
TGCAGTGCCCGTCGGTCGGCAAACCAGAATGAGCAGTTCTTC
CSARRSANQNEQFF
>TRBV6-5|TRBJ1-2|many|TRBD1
TGTGCCAGCAAATACAGGACAGGGCATGGCTACACCTTC
CASKYRTGHGYTF
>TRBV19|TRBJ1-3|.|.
TGTGCCAGTAGTATAGGAAGCTGGGGCTCTGGAAACACCATATATTTT
CASSIGSWGSGNTIYF
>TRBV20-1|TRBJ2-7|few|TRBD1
TGCAGTGCTAAACCGATGACAGGGGGCTTCGAGCAGTACTTC
CSAKPMTGGFEQYF
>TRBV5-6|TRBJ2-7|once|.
TGTGCCAGTAGTTACAGCACCTACGAGCAGTACTTC
CASSYSTYEQYF
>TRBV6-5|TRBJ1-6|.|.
TGTGCCAGTTGGGACGGGGTGAGCTCCTATAATTCACCCCTCCACTTT
CASWDGVSSYNSPLHF
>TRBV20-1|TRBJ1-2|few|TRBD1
TGCAGTGCTAGAAGGACAGGGGGCTATGGCTACACCTTC
CSARRTGGYGYTF
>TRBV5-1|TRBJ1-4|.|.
TGTGCCAGCAGCCCTCTCATCGGGGGCCTTAATGAAAAACTGTTTTTT
CASSPLIGGLNEKLFF
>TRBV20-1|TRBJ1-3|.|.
TGCAGTGCTGGCCAGGGCCGGAACACCATATATTTT
CSAGQGRNTIYF
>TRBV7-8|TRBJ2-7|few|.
TGTGCCAGCAGCTTACACCAGGGCAGCTCCTACGAGCAGTACTTC
CASSLHQGSSYEQYF
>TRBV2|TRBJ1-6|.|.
TGTGCCAGCAGTGAGGAGGGGTCTGGTTCACCCCTCCACTTT
CASSEEGSGSPLHF
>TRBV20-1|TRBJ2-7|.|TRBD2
TGCAGTGCTAGAGTACCTAGCGGGAGTAACGAGCAGTACTTC
CSARVPSGSNEQYF
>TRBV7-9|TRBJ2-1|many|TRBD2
TGTGCCAGCAGCTTACGGGCGGGGGGAATATACAATGAGCAGTTCTTC
CASSLRAGGIYNEQFF
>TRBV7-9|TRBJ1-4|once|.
TGTGCCAGCAGCTTAGCGGAAAGACGTGAAAAACTGTTTTTT
CASSLAERREKLFF
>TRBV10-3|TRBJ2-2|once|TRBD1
TGTGCCATCAGTGAGGGGACAGGGTCTAACACCGGGGAGCTGTTTTTT
CAISEGTGSNTGELFF
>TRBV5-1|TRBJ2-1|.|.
TGCGCCAGCAGCTTGGTCGCGGATTCCTACAATGAGCAATTCTTC
CASSLVADSYNEQFF
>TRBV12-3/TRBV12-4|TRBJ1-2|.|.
TGTGCCAGCAGTTTCCCGGGGCAAAACTATGGCTACACCTTC
CASSFPGQNYGYTF
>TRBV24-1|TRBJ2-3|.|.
TGTGCCACCCTCCGGCCATCCTACACAGATACGCAGTATTTT
CATLRPSYTDTQYF